The source of this TCR beta chain is a study of T cell responses to AZD1222 COVID-19 vaccine. This clone was detected only once. Its antigen is as yet unknown. The protocol was immunoSEQ multiplex PCR, while the TCRdb copy is restricted to in-frame clones and leaves out a portion. Among about 55,000 clones listed, 87% were seen once. Broader study findings: Rises in breadth and depth of Spike-specific TCRs came after two AZD1222 doses. Spike-wide coverage was observed for vaccine-associated CD4 TCRs, with dominant responses at 160-218 and 743-854. After the peak T cell response, and only then, were repertoires sampled.

Trimming pared 1 base from V and 0 bases from J, leaving 12 bases between. The CDR3 totals 17 residues. Germline V CDR1 and CDR2: SGHVS, FNYEAQ. The chain recombines TRBV7-6 with TRBJ1-4; D might be TRBD1 (6 bases). This TCR was sampled from an adult in good health. The sequences come from peripheral blood, collected on day 0 of AZD1222 vaccination. The CDR3, as DNA: TGTGCCAGCAGCTTAGTGGACAGTTCTGCAACTAATGAAAAACTGTTTTTT. The encoded protein is CASSLVDSSATNEKLFF.